This T cell receptor beta chain was sequenced during a study of T cell responses to AZD1222 COVID-19 vaccine (dated by TCRdb to the early 2020s). Background on the whole study: A total of approximately 250 trial participants underwent TCR sequencing, of whom 207 had received two doses of AZD1222 and some 25 had received two doses of the MenACWY control vaccine. Enrollment into the trials was organized by age into subgroups of 18-55, 56-69 and 70-plus years, and those subgroups contained roughly 140, 27 and 60 TCR-sequenced participants, respectively. Results the study describes overall, beyond this receptor: Spike-specific TCR breadth and depth rose significantly after two AZD1222 doses compared with day 0 and with MenACWY recipients. Participants were mostly white British, with more females than males. The authors suggested clonal diversity may have been underestimated. Because no samples from the day 14 peak response were available, repertoires could be characterized only after the peak T cell response. The whole spike protein was spanned by vaccine-associated CD4 TCRs, and dominant responses were seen in regions 160-218 and 743-854. Nearly half of unique spike-specific TCRs reportedly recognized epitopes outside regions mutated in the B.1.351 and B.1.1.7 variants. The 56-69-year group was small, and its depth increase did not reach significance, likely because of low power. Conclusions about previously exposed vaccinees were limited because only 6 or 7 AZD1222 recipients were SARS-CoV-2 seropositive at baseline.

The CDR3 regions of human TCRbeta chains were subjected to immunosequencing. Processing in the source paper ran as follows. TCRs in the repertoires were compared against a reference library of SARS-CoV-2-specific TCRs that had been generated with the MIRA antigen-specificity platform. Breadth was defined as the fraction of unique TCRs that were SARS-CoV-2-associated. Depth was defined as the fraction of total T cells that were SARS-CoV-2-associated. Each spike-specific TCR was assigned to its reactive spike region and to a CD4 or CD8 class using the MIRA data. Log10-transformed breadth and depth values were compared by one-way ANOVA with Sidak's multiple comparisons tests. TCRdb provides this immuneACCESS table in a form limited to in-frame rearrangements. Some clones are lacking; in checked studies, under half of them reflect an unresolved V gene, and why the rest are absent is not known. The V and J calls and clone size come from that table; D and trimming were worked out from the DNA. This sample has approximately 200,000 clones in its table, and about 90% of those were observed once. About 3% of the sample is in the top ten clones.

With respect to this clone: Its antigen is not yet known. Per-base quality was not reported, and no clone a single base away is much larger than it.

In the paper's terms, the time point label means: baseline before first vaccination. Sample treatment or condition, as interpreted from the label and publication: meningococcal conjugate vaccine given as trial control. Samples from vaccinated people were obtained from the UK trials COV001 and COV002, which included a single-blind randomized controlled phase 2/3 trial of AZD1222 (ChAdOx1 nCoV-19) in healthy adults. Trial participant PBMC samples were collected at day 0 and day 28 after the second dose for TCRbeta chain sequencing. Measured from the cysteine to the phenylalanine, the CDR3 is 15 residues long. Here the CDR3 DNA is all that survives: 45 bases in frame from base 1. V ends up 5 bases short and J 0 bases short, with an unmatched junction base count of 3. The germline V gene sets CDR1 to MDHEN and CDR2 to SYDVKM.

The rearrangement combines TRBV28 with TRBJ1-4, and 7 junctional nucleotides match TRBD1. The sample in question was peripheral blood, obtained on day 0 of MenACWY control vaccination. The TCR originated in an adult in good health. The DNA sequence follows: TGTGCCAGCAGTCGGACAGGCGCAACTAATGAAAAACTGTTTTTT. Its translation is CASSRTGATNEKLFF.